A selection of T cell receptor beta chains follows, all from one sample in a study of cytomegalovirus exposure and HLA in healthy donors. TCRdb keeps only in-frame clones here, not all; method: immunoSEQ multiplex PCR. The data hold 35,000 to 50,000 clones, with about 60% observed a single time. Sequencing was done on a sample of PBMCs. Receptor source: a man between 60 and 75 years old in good health and CMV-seropositive. CDR3s include the opening cysteine and the closing phenylalanine or tryptophan. The order of the fields is clone size, J gene, V gene, CDR3 protein. Some rows have no size entry. The others give once, few or many, or a class for an expanded clone.

clone size: NA; J gene: TRBJ1-1; V gene: TRBV19; CDR3 protein: CASAFAGGNTEAFF
clone size: NA; J gene: TRBJ2-6; V gene: TRBV19; CDR3 protein: CASSPQGFGGGANVLTF
clone size: NA; J gene: TRBJ2-7; V gene: TRBV18; CDR3 protein: CASSLTPRTGAYEQYF
clone size: NA; J gene: TRBJ1-2; V gene: TRBV19; CDR3 protein: CASSKGQGPNYGYTF
clone size: NA; J gene: TRBJ2-1; V gene: TRBV5-1; CDR3 protein: CASSFGQGAGEQFF
clone size: NA; J gene: TRBJ2-6; V gene: TRBV6-6; CDR3 protein: CASSRQGDSGANVLTF
clone size: NA; J gene: TRBJ1-5; V gene: TRBV21-1; CDR3 protein: CASSKEEGAGDQPQHF
clone size: NA; J gene: TRBJ2-3; V gene: TRBV7-2; CDR3 protein: CASSLDGLAGGPSTDTQYF
clone size: NA; J gene: TRBJ2-5; V gene: TRBV29-1; CDR3 protein: CSVVGTSVTETQYF
clone size: NA; J gene: TRBJ2-5; V gene: TRBV7-7; CDR3 protein: CASSLGSSGSPKETQYF
clone size: few; J gene: TRBJ2-7; V gene: TRBV18; CDR3 protein: CASSPLDHGDSYEQYF
clone size: NA; J gene: TRBJ2-7; V gene: TRBV29-1; CDR3 protein: CSVEIAGVMNEQYF
clone size: NA; J gene: TRBJ2-7; V gene: TRBV21-1; CDR3 protein: CASRPTRSYEQYF
clone size: once; J gene: TRBJ2-5; V gene: TRBV6-5; CDR3 protein: CASRSDRSQETQYF
clone size: NA; J gene: TRBJ1-2; V gene: TRBV5-6; CDR3 protein: CASSLVQDYGYTF
clone size: NA; J gene: TRBJ2-1; V gene: TRBV28; CDR3 protein: CASSTPMGLAGNNEQFF
clone size: NA; J gene: TRBJ1-3; V gene: TRBV11-2; CDR3 protein: CASSSLRGTGNTIYF
clone size: NA; J gene: TRBJ1-6; V gene: TRBV6-5; CDR3 protein: CASGERNSPLHF
clone size: NA; J gene: TRBJ1-2; V gene: TRBV27; CDR3 protein: CASREQGAGYTF
clone size: NA; J gene: TRBJ2-1; V gene: TRBV27; CDR3 protein: CASRDTPNEQFF
clone size: NA; J gene: TRBJ2-6; V gene: TRBV6-5; CDR3 protein: CASSYEGSGANVLTF
clone size: NA; J gene: TRBJ2-7; V gene: TRBV29-1; CDR3 protein: CSVTIAAYEQYF
clone size: NA; J gene: TRBJ2-3; V gene: TRBV7-9; CDR3 protein: CASSPRQGADVDTQYF
clone size: NA; J gene: TRBJ1-2; V gene: TRBV5-1; CDR3 protein: CASSPSTFNYGYTF
clone size: NA; J gene: TRBJ2-1; V gene: TRBV9; CDR3 protein: CASSAGLAGSLNQFF
clone size: NA; J gene: TRBJ2-1; V gene: TRBV5-4; CDR3 protein: CASSLEFSSYNEQFF
clone size: NA; J gene: TRBJ1-2; V gene: TRBV11-2; CDR3 protein: CASSPFQGQSPNYGYTF
clone size: NA; J gene: TRBJ2-3; V gene: TRBV4-2; CDR3 protein: CASSQESGVDTQYF
clone size: NA; J gene: TRBJ2-1; V gene: TRBV19; CDR3 protein: CATRLEGGGRITRSYNEQFF
clone size: NA; J gene: TRBJ2-3; V gene: TRBV23-1; CDR3 protein: CAISPGLPTDTQYF
clone size: NA; J gene: TRBJ2-3; V gene: TRBV28; CDR3 protein: CASHVAGGGDTQYF
clone size: NA; J gene: TRBJ1-1; V gene: TRBV27; CDR3 protein: CASSLKKGTEAFF
clone size: NA; J gene: TRBJ2-3; V gene: TRBV6-6; CDR3 protein: CASEGQDTDTQYF
clone size: NA; J gene: TRBJ1-4; V gene: TRBV7-9; CDR3 protein: CASSRTGEGEKLFF
clone size: few; J gene: TRBJ2-7; V gene: TRBV10-1; CDR3 protein: CASSPQGSYEQYF
clone size: few; J gene: TRBJ2-1; V gene: TRBV11-2; CDR3 protein: CASSREGQFF
clone size: NA; J gene: TRBJ2-7; V gene: TRBV5-6; CDR3 protein: CASSLEGGEGEREQYF
clone size: NA; J gene: TRBJ1-1; V gene: TRBV6-6; CDR3 protein: CASSDQQGRNTEAFF
clone size: few; J gene: TRBJ2-1; V gene: TRBV28; CDR3 protein: CASSLTSGSRYNEQFF
clone size: NA; J gene: TRBJ2-5; V gene: TRBV19; CDR3 protein: CASSEGRKQETQYF